A selection of T cell receptor beta chains follows, all from one sample in a study of PD-1 blockade in classical Hodgkin lymphoma. Measured with immunoSEQ multiplex PCR; TCRdb has only the in-frame clones, and not every one. This sample carries 100,000 or so clones, around 89% of them seen once, and the ten largest clones take under 8%. The specimen comprised peripheral blood mononuclear cells (PBMCs), sampled before the second cycle of nivolumab. These receptors were taken from a human donor with classical Hodgkin lymphoma. CDR3s include the opening cysteine and the closing phenylalanine or tryptophan. A D gene is named only where the DNA matches it firmly.

>.|TRBV12-2|TRBJ2-7
CASRPRGFGGRYEQYF
TGTGCAAGTCGCCCCAGGGGGTTCGGGGGCCGGTACGAGCAGTACTTC
>.|TRBV19|TRBJ1-1
CASSTHYTHSQGSGTEAFF
TGTGCCAGTAGTACCCACTATACCCACTCCCAGGGATCGGGCACTGAAGCTTTCTTT
>TRBD1|TRBV30|TRBJ1-5
CAWSVAILGQGNQPQHF
TGTGCCTGGAGTGTAGCAATCCTGGGACAGGGCAATCAGCCCCAGCATTTT
>TRBD1|TRBV6-6|TRBJ2-7
CASSYGTGIYEQYF
TGTGCCAGCAGTTACGGGACAGGGATTTACGAGCAGTACTTC
>.|TRBV11-3|TRBJ2-7
CASSLVSGEQYF
TGTGCCAGCAGCTTAGTTTCTGGGGAGCAGTACTTC
>.|TRBV2|TRBJ2-1
CASTSSYNEQFF
TGTGCCAGCACCAGCTCCTACAATGAGCAGTTCTTC
>TRBD2|TRBV7-3|TRBJ2-2
CASSLPLAGPNTGELFF
TGTGCCAGCAGCTTACCCTTAGCGGGGCCGAACACCGGGGAGCTGTTTTTT
>.|TRBV6-1|TRBJ1-4
CAAEQSGDEKLFF
TGTGCCGCAGAACAGAGCGGGGATGAAAAACTGTTTTTT
>TRBD1|TRBV7-9|TRBJ2-7
CASSATDRGRPYEQYF
TGTGCCAGCAGCGCTACCGACAGGGGTCGGCCCTACGAGCAGTACTTC
>.|TRBV9|TRBJ2-7
CASSPLGSSYEQYF
TGTGCCAGCAGTCCATTGGGCAGCTCCTACGAGCAGTACTTC
>.|TRBV6-5|TRBJ1-5
CASSRYSNQPQHF
TGTGCCAGCAGCCGCTATAGCAATCAGCCCCAGCATTTT
>TRBD1|TRBV5-1|TRBJ1-4
CASSLGTGGNEKLFF
TGCGCCAGCAGCTTGGGGACAGGGGGTAATGAAAAACTGTTTTTT
>.|TRBV7-2|TRBJ1-2
CASSLRTGHYGYTF
TGTGCCAGCAGCTTGCGGACGGGACACTATGGCTACACCTTC
>.|TRBV9|TRBJ2-3
CASSVAPRVWTPDTQYF
TGTGCCAGCAGCGTAGCTCCCAGGGTTTGGACACCGGATACGCAGTATTTT
>.|TRBV9|TRBJ2-2
CASSGPRTGELFF
TGTGCCAGCAGCGGACCGAGAACCGGGGAGCTGTTTTTT
>.|TRBV27|TRBJ1-5
CASSLSVRENSNQPQHF
TGTGCCAGCAGTTTAAGTGTCAGGGAGAATAGCAATCAGCCCCAGCATTTT
>.|TRBV30|TRBJ1-6
CAWNRPQSSYNSPLHF
TGTGCCTGGAATAGACCCCAGAGCTCCTATAATTCACCCCTCCACTTT
>TRBD1|TRBV30|TRBJ1-2
CAWSGGGTGGNYGYTF
TGTGCCTGGAGTGGGGGGGGAACAGGGGGCAACTATGGCTACACCTTC
>TRBD1|TRBV6-1|TRBJ2-7
CASSWTGDGEQYF
TGTGCCAGCAGCTGGACAGGGGATGGCGAGCAGTACTTC
>.|TRBV6-1|TRBJ2-7
CASTRSFGDAYEQYF
TGTGCCAGCACCAGAAGTTTCGGGGACGCCTACGAGCAGTACTTC
>TRBD2|TRBV19|TRBJ2-7
CASSFSNSLAGATYEQYF
TGTGCCAGTAGTTTTTCCAACTCTCTAGCGGGGGCCACCTACGAGCAGTACTTC
>.|TRBV5-4|TRBJ1-1
CASSYNRDTEAFF
TGTGCCAGCAGCTATAATAGGGACACTGAAGCTTTCTTT
>TRBD1|TRBV7-7|TRBJ2-2
CASSLRQGTGELFF
TGTGCCAGCAGCTTACGACAGGGCACCGGGGAGCTGTTTTTT
>.|TRBV30|TRBJ1-4
CAWSFGWEKLFF
TGTGCCTGGAGTTTTGGGTGGGAAAAACTGTTTTTT
>.|TRBV19|TRBJ1-3
CASSIGREVDTIYF
TGTGCCAGTAGTATCGGCCGGGAAGTGGACACCATATATTTT
>.|TRBV5-4|TRBJ1-1
CASLKPGTEAFF
TGTGCCAGTCTTAAGCCCGGGACTGAAGCTTTCTTT
>.|TRBV9|TRBJ1-5
CASSSDGNQPQHF
TGTGCCAGCAGTTCCGACGGAAATCAGCCCCAGCATTTT
>.|TRBV7-6|TRBJ2-5
CASSLRWASSRETQYF
TGTGCCAGCAGCCTCCGCTGGGCTAGCTCGAGAGAGACCCAGTACTTC